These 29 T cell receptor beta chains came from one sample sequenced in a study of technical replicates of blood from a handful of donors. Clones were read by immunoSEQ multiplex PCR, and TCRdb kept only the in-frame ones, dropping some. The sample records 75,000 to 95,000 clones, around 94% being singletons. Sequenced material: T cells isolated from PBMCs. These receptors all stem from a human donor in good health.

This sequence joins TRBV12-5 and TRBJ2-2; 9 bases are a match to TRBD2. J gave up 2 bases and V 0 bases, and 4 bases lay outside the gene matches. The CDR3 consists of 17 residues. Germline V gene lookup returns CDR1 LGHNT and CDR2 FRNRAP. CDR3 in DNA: TGTGCTAGTGGTTTGGTTAGCGGGGGCCCTAACACCGGGGAGCTGTTTTTT. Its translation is CASGLVSGGPNTGELFF.

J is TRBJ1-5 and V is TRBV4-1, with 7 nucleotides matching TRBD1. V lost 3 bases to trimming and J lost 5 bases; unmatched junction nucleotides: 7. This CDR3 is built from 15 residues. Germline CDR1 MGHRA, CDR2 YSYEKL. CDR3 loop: CASSQGDRLDQPQHF. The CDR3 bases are TGCGCCAGCAGCCAGGGGGACAGACTGGATCAGCCCCAGCATTTT.

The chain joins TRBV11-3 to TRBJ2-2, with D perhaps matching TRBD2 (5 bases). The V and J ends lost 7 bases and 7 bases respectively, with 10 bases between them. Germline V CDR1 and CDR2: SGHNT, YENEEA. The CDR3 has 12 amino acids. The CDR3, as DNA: TGTGCCAGCAAATCCCGGGGCGGGGAGCTGTTTTTT. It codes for CASKSRGGELFF.

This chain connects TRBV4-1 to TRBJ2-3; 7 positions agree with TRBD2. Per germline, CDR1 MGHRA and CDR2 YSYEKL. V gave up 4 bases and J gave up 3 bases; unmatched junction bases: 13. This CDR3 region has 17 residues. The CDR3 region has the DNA TGCGCCAGCAGCCGCTTCCTAGCGGTCCCGGGTACAGATACGCAGTATTTT. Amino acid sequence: CASSRFLAVPGTDTQYF.

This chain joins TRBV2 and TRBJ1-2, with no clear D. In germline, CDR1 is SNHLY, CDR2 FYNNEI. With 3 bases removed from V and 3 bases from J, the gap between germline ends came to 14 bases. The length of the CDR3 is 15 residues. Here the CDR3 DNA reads TGTGCCAGCAGTGATTGGCAGTTCGGGGACTATGGCTACACCTTC. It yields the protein CASSDWQFGDYGYTF.

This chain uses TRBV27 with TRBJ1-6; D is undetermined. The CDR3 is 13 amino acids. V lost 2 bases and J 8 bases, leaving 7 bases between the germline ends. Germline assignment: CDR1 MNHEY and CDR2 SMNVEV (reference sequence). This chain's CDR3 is CASSLTRDSPLHF. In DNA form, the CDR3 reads TGTGCCAGCAGTTTAACTAGGGATTCACCCCTCCACTTT.

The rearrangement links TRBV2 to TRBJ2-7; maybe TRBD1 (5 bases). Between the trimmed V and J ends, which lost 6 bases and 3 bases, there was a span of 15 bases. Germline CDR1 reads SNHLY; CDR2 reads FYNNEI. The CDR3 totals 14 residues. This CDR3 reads CASRPRQLYYEQYF. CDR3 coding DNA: TGTGCCAGCAGGCCCCGACAGTTGTACTACGAGCAGTACTTC.

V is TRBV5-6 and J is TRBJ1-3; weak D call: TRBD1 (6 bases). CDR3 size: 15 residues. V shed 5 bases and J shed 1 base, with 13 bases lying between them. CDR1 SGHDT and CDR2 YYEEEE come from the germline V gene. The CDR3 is CASSFQGSSGNTIYF. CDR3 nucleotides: TGTGCCAGCAGTTTTCAGGGGTCTTCTGGAAACACCATATATTTT.

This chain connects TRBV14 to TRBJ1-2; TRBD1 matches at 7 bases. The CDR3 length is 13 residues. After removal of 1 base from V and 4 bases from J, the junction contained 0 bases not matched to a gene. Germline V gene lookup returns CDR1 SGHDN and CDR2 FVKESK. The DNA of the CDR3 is TGTGCCAGCAGCCAAGGACAGGGCTATGGCTACACCTTC. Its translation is CASSQGQGYGYTF.

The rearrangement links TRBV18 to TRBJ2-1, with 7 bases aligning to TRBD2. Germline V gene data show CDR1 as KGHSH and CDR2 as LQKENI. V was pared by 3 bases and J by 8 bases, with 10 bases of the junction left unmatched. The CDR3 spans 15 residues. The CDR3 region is CASSPEAGSSHEQFF. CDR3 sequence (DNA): TGTGCCAGCTCACCCGAAGCGGGGTCGTCACATGAGCAGTTCTTC.

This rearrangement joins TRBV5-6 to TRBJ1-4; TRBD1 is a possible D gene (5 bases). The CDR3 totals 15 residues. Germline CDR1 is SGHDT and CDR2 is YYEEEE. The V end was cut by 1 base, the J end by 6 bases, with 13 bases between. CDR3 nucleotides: TGTGCCAGCAGCTTGAAGTACAGGAGCCATGAAAAACTGTTTTTT. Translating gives CASSLKYRSHEKLFF.

CDR3 nucleotide sequence: TGTGCCAGCAGCTCAAGGCAGGTGAACACTGAAGCTTTCTTT. It codes for CASSSRQVNTEAFF. This chain connects TRBV5-4 to TRBJ1-1, with D unclear. This CDR3 has 14 residues. V was clipped by 3 bases and J by 0 bases, with 9 bases between them. The V gene's germline CDR1 is SGHNT and CDR2 YYREEE (reference sequence).

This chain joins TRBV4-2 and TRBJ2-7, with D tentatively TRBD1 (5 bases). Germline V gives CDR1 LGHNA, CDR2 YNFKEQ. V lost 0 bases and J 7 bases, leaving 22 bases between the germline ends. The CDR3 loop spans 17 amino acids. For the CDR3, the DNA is TGTGCCAGCAGCCAAGATCGGAACGGCAGGGATGGAAAGGAGCAGTACTTC. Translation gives CASSQDRNGRDGKEQYF.

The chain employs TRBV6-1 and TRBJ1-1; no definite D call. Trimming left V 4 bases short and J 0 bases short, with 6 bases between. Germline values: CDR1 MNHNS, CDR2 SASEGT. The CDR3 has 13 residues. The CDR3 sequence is CASSAYMNTEAFF. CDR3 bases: TGTGCCAGCAGTGCCTATATGAACACTGAAGCTTTCTTT.

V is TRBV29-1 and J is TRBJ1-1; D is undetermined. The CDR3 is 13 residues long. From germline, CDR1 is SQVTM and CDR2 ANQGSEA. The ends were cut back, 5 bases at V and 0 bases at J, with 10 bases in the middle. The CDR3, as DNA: TGCAGCGTTCTATGGTTGATGAACACTGAAGCTTTCTTT. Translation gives CSVLWLMNTEAFF.

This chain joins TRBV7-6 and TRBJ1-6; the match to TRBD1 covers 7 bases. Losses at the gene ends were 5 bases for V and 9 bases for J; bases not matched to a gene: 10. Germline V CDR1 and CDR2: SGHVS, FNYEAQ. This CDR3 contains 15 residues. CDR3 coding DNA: TGTGCCAGCAGCGAAAGACGACAGGGCAGTTCACCCCTCCACTTT. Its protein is CASSERRQGSSPLHF.

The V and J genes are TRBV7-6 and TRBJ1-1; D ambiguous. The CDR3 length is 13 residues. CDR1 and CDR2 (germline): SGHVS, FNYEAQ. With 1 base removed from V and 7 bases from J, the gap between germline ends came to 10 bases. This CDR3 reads CASSLVSGNEAFF. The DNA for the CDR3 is TGTGCCAGCAGCTTAGTCTCGGGTAATGAAGCTTTCTTT.

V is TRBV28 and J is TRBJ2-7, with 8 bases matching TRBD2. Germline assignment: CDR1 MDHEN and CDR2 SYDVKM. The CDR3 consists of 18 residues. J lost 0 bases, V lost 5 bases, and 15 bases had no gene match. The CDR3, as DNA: TGTGCCAGCAGTCTTTCCAGCGGGAGCGGACTAAACTCCTACGAGCAGTACTTC. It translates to CASSLSSGSGLNSYEQYF.

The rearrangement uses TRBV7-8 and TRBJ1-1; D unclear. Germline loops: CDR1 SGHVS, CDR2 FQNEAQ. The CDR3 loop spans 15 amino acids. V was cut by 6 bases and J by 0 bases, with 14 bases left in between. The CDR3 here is CASSAQVHMNTEAFF. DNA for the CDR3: TGTGCCAGCAGTGCGCAGGTACACATGAACACTGAAGCTTTCTTT.

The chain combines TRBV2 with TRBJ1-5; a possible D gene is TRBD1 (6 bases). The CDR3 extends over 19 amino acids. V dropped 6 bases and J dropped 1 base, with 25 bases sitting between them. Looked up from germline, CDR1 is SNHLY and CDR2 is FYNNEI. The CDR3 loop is CASSGEQGGFSSSNQPQHF. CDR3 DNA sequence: TGTGCCAGCAGCGGCGAACAGGGCGGGTTCTCATCAAGCAATCAGCCCCAGCATTTT.

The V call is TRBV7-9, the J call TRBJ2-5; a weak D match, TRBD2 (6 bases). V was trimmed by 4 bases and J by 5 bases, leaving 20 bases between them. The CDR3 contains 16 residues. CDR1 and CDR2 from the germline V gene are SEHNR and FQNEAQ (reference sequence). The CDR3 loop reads CASSWAGGRLTETQYF. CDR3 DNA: TGTGCCAGCAGCTGGGCAGGAGGGAGACTTACGGAGACCCAGTACTTC.

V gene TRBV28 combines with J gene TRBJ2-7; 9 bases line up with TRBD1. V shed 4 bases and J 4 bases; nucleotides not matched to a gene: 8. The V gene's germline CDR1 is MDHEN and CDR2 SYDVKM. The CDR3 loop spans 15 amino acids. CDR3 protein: CASSSAGTGQYEQYF. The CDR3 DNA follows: TGTGCCAGCAGTTCGGCCGGGACAGGGCAGTACGAGCAGTACTTC.

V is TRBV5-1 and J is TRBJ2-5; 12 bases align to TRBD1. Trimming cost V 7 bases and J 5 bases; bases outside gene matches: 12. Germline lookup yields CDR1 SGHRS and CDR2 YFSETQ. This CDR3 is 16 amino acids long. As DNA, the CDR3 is TGCGCCAGCGCTAGGGGACAGGGGGCGTGGGAGGAGACCCAGTACTTC. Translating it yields CASARGQGAWEETQYF.

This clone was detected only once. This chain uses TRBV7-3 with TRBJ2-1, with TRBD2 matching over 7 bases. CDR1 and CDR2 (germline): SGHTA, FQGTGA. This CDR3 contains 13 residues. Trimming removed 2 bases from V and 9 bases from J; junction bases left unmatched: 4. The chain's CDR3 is CASSLAGEAEQFF. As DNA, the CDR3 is TGTGCCAGCAGCTTAGCGGGGGAAGCTGAGCAGTTCTTC.

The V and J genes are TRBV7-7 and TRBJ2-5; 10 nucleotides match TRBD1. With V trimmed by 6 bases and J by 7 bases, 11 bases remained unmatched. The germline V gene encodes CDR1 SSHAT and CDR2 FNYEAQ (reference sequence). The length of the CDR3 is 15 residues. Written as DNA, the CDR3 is TGTGCCAGCAGGGCCGGGACAGGGGAAAGGGGGACCCAGTACTTC. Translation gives CASRAGTGERGTQYF.

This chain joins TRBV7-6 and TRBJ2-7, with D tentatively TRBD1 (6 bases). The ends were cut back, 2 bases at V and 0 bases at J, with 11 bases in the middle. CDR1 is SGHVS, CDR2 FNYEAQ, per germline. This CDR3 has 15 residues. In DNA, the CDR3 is TGTGCCAGCAGCTTAATGGGGGACAACTCCTACGAGCAGTACTTC. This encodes CASSLMGDNSYEQYF.

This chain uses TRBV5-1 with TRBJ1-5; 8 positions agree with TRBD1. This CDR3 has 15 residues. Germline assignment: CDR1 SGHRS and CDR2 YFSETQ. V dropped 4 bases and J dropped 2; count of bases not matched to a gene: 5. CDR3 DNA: TGCGCCAGCAGCCAGGGGGGACAGGGCAATCAGCCCCAGCATTTT. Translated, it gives CASSQGGQGNQPQHF.

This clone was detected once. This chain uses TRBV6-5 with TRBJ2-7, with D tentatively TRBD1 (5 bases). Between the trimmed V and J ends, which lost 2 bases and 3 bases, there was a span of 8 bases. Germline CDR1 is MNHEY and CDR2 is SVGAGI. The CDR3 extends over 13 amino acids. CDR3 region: CASSYRGNYEQYF. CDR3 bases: TGTGCCAGCAGTTACAGGGGTAACTACGAGCAGTACTTC.

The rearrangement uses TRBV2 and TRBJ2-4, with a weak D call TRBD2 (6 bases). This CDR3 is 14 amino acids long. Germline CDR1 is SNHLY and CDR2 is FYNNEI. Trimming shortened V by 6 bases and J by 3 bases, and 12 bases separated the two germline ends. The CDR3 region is CASRGGFGKNIQYF. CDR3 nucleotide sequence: TGTGCCAGCAGGGGGGGATTTGGCAAAAACATTCAGTACTTC. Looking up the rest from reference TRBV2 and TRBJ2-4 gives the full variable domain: EPEVTQTPSHQVTQMGQEVILRCVPISNHLYFYWYRQILGQKVEFLVSFYNNEISEKSEIFDDQFSVERPDGSNFTLKIRSTKLEDSAMYFCASRGGFGKNIQYFGAGTRLSVL.